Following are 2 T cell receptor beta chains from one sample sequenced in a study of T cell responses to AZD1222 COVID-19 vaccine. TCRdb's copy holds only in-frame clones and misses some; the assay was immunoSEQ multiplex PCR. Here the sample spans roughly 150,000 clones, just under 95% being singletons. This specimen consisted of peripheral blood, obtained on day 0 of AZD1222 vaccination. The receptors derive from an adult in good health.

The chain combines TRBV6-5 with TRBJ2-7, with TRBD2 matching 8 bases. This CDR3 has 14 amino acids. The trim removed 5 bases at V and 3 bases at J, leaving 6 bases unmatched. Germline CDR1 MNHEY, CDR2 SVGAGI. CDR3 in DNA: TGTGCCAGCAGTAAGGGACTAGTGGGCTACGAGCAGTACTTC. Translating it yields CASSKGLVGYEQYF.

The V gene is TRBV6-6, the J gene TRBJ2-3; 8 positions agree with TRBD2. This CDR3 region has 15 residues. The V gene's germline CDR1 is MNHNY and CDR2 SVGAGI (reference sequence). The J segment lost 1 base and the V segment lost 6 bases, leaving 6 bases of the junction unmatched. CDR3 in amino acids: CASRGPGLGTDTQYF. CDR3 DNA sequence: TGTGCCAGCAGGGGTCCGGGACTAGGCACAGATACGCAGTATTTT.